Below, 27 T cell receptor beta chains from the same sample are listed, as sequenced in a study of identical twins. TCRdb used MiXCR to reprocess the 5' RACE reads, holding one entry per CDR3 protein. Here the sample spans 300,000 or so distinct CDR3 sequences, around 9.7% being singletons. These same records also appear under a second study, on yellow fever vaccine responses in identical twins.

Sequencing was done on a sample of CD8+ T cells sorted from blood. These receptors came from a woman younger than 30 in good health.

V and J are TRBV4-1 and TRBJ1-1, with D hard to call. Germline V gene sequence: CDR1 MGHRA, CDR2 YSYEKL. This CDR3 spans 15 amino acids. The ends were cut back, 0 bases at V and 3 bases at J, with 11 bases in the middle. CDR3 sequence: CASSQEDGIDTEAFF. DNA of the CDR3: TGCGCCAGCAGCCAAGAAGACGGGATAGACACTGAAGCTTTCTTT.

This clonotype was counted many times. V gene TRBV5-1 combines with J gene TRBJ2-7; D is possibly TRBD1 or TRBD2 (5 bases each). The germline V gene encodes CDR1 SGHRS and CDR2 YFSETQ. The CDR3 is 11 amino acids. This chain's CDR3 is CVGEGRSEQYF. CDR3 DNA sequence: TGCGTTGGCGAGGGACGCAGCGAGCAGTACTTC.

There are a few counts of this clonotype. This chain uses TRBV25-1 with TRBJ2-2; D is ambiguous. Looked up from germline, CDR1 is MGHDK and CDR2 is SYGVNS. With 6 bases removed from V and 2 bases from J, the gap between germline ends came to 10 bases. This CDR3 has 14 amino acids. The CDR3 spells CASRKTENTGELFF. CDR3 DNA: TGTGCCAGCAGGAAAACAGAAAACACCGGGGAGCTGTTTTTT.

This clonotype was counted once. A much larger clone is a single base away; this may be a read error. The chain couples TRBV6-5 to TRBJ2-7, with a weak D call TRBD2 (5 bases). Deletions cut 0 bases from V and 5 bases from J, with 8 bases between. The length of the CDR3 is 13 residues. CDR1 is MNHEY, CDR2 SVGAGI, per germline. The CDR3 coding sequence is TGTGCCAGCAGTTACTCGAGGCGGGACGAGCAGTACTTC. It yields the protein CASSYSRRDEQYF.

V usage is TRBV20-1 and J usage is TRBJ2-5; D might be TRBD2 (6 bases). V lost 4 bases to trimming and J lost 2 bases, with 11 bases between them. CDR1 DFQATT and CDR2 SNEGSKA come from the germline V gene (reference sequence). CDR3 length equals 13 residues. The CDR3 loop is CSANRDFQETQYF. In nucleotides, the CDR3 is TGCAGTGCTAACCGGGACTTTCAAGAGACCCAGTACTTC.

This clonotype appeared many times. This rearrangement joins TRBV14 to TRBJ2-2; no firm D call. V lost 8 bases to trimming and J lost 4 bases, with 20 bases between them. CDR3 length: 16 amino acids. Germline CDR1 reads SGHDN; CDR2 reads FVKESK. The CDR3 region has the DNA TGTGCCAGCCCTAAGTGGGATTACCGGGCCACCGGGGAGCTGTTTTTT. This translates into CASPKWDYRATGELFF.

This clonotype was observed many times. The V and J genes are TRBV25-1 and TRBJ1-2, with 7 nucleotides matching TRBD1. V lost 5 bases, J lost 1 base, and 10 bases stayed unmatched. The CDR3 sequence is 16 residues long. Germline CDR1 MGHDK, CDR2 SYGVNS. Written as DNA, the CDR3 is TGTGCCAGCAGTCCGAACGTGGGACAGTTTAACTATGGCTACACCTTC. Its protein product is CASSPNVGQFNYGYTF.

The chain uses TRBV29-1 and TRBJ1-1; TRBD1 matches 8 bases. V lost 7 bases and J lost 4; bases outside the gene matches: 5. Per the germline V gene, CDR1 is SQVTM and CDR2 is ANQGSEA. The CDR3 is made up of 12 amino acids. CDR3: CSGQGPGTEAFF. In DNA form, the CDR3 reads TGCAGCGGACAGGGGCCCGGCACTGAAGCTTTCTTT.

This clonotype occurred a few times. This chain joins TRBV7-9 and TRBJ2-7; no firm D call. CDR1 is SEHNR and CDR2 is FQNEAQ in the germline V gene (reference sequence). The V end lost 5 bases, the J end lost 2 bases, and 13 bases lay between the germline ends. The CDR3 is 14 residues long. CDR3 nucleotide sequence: TGTGCCAGCAGCCCACAGCTTCCTACCTACGAGCAGTACTTC. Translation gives CASSPQLPTYEQYF.

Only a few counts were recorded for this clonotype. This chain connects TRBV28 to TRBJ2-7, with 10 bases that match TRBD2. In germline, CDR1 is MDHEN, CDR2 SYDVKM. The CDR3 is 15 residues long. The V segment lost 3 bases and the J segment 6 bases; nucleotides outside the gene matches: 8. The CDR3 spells CASSLWLAGEGEQYF. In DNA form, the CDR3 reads TGTGCCAGCAGTTTGTGGCTAGCGGGGGAGGGCGAGCAGTACTTC.

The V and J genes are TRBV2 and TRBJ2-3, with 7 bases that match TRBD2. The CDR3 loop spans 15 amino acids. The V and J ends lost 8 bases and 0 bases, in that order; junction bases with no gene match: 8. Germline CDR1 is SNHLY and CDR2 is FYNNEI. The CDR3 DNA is TGTGCCAGCGAAGCCGGGACTACTAGCACAGATACGCAGTATTTT. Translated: CASEAGTTSTDTQYF.

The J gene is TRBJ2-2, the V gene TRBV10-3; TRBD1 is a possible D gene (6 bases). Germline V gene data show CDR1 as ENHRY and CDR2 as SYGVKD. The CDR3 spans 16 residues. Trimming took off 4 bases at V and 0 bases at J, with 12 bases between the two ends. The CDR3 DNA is TGTGCCATCAGTGGAGACAGGCGGCCGAACACCGGGGAGCTGTTTTTT. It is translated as CAISGDRRPNTGELFF.

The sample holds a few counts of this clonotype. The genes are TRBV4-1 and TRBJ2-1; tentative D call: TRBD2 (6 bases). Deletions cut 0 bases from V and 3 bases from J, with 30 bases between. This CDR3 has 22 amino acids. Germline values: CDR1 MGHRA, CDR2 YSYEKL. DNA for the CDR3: TGCGCCAGCAGCCAAGATCGGTGGGGGGACCCAGAGATATGGGTTAGCTACAATGAGCAGTTCTTC. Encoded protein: CASSQDRWGDPEIWVSYNEQFF.

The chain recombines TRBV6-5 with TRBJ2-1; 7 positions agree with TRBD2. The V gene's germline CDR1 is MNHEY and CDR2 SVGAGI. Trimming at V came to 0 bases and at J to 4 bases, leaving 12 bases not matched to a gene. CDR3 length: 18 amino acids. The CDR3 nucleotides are TGTGCCAGCAGTTACTCGCCGACTAGCAGAGTCTCTTACAATGAGCAGTTCTTC. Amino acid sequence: CASSYSPTSRVSYNEQFF.

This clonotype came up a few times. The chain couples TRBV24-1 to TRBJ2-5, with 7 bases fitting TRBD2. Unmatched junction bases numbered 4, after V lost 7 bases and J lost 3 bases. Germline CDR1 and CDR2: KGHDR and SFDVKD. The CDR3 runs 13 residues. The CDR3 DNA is TGTGCCACCAGGGGCGCGGGAGAAGAGACCCAGTACTTC. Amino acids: CATRGAGEETQYF.

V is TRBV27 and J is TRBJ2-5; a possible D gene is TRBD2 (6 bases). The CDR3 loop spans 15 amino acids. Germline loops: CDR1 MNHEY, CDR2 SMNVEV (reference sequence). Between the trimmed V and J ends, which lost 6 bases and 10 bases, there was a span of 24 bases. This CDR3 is CASRNGGAQLYDQYF. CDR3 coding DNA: TGTGCCAGCAGGAACGGGGGTGCCCAGTTATATGACCAGTACTTC.

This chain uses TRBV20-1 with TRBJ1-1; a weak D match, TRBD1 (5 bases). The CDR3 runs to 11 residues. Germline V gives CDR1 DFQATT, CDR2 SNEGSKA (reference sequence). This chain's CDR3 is CAWRGGTEAFF. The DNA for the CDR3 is TGCGCCTGGAGGGGAGGAACTGAAGCTTTCTTT.

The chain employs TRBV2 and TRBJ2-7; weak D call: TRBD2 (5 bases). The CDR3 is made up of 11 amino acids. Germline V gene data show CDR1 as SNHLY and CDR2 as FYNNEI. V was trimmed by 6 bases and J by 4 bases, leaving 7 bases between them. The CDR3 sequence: CASRREYEQYF. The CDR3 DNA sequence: TGTGCCAGCAGAAGGGAGTACGAGCAGTACTTC.

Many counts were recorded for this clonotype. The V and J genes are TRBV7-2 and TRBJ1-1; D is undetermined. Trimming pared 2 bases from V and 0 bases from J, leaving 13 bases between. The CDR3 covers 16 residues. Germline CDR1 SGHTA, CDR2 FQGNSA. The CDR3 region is CASSLRAKYMNTEAFF. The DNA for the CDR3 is TGTGCCAGCAGCTTACGGGCAAAATACATGAACACTGAAGCTTTCTTT.

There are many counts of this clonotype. CDR3 amino acids: CASSHSEDFFIVDEQFF. DNA for the CDR3: TGTGCCAGCAGCCACTCAGAGGACTTTTTCATCGTCGATGAGCAGTTCTTC. The J gene is TRBJ2-1, the V gene TRBV3-1, with D possibly TRBD2 on 5 matching bases. The CDR3 extends over 17 amino acids. The V and J ends lost 3 bases and 8 bases respectively, with 23 bases between them. Germline CDR1 LGHDT, CDR2 YNNKEL (reference sequence).

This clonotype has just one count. The CDR3: CASSFSGSEQFF. The CDR3 nucleotides read TGTGCCAGCAGTTTCTCGGGGAGTGAGCAGTTCTTC. The V call is TRBV6-2 or TRBV6-3, the J call TRBJ2-1; D possibly corresponds to TRBD2 (5 bases). Trimming took 4 bases from V and 9 from J, leaving 10 bases between them. The CDR3 runs to 12 residues. CDR1 and CDR2 from the germline V gene are MNHEY and SVGEGT.

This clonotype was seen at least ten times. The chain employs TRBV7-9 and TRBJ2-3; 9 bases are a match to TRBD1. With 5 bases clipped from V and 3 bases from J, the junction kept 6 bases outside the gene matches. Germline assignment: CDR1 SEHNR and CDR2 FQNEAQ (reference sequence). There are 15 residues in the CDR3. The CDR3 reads CASSPPGTGTDTQYF. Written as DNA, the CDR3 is TGTGCCAGCAGCCCCCCCGGGACAGGGACAGATACGCAGTATTTT. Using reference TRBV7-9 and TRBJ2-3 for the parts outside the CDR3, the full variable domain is DTGVSQNPRHKITKRGQNVTFRCDPISEHNRLYWYRQTLGQGPEFLTYFQNEAQLEKSRLLSDRFSAERPKGSFSTLEIQRTEQGDSAMYLCASSPPGTGTDTQYFGPGTRLTVL.

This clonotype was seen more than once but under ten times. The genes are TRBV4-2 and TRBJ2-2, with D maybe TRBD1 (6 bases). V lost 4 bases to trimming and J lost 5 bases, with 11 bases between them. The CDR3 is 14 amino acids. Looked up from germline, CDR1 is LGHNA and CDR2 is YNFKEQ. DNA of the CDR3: TGTGCCAGCAGCCTACTAACAGGGACCGGGGAGCTGTTTTTT. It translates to CASSLLTGTGELFF.

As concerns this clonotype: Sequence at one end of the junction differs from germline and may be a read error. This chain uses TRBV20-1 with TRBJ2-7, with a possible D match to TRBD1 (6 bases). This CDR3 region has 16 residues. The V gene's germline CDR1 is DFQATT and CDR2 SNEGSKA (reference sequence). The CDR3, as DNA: TGCTGTGCTAGACCTTCCACAGGGTGGAACTCCTACGAGCAGTACTTC. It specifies CCARPSTGWNSYEQYF.

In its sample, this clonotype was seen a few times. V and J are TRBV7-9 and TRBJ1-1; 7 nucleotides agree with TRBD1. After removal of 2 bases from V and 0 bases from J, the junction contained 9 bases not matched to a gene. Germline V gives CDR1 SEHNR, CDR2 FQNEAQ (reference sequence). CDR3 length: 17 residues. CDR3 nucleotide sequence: TGTGCCAGCAGCTTACCCAGACAGGGCGCCATGAACACTGAAGCTTTCTTT. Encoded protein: CASSLPRQGAMNTEAFF.

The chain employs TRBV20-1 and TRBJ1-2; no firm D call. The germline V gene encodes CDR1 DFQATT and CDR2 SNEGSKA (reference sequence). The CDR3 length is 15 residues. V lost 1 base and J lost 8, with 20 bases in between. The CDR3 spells CSARGRDMKEGGYTF. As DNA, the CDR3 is TGCAGTGCTAGAGGGAGGGATATGAAAGAAGGCGGCTACACCTTC.

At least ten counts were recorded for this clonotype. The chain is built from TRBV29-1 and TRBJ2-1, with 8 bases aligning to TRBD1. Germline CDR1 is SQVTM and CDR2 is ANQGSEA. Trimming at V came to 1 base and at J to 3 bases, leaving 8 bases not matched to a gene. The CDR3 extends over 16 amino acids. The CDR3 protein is CSVEADNRGVYNEQFF. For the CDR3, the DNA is TGCAGCGTTGAAGCTGATAACAGGGGGGTCTACAATGAGCAGTTCTTC.